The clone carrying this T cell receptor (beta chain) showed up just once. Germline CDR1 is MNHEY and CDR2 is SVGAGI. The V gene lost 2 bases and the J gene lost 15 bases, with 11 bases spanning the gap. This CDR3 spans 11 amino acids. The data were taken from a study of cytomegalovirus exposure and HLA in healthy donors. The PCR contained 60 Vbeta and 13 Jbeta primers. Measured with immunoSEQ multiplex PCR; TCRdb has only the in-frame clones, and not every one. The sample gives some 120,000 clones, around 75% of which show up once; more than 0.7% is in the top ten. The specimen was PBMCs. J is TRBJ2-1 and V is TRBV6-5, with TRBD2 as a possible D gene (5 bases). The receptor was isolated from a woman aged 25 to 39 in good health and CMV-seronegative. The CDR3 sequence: CASSYRGEPFF. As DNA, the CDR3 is TGTGCCAGCAGTTACCGGGGAGAACCGTTCTTC.